This T cell receptor (beta chain) was observed in a study of T cell responses to AZD1222 COVID-19 vaccine. Study at large: Second doses were pooled across both intervals (about 4 or about 12 weeks). Study outcomes and limitations: A mostly white British donor set with more females was recruited, and clonal diversity was possibly underestimated.

Germline loops: CDR1 SGDLS, CDR2 YYNGEE. The CDR3 loop spans 16 amino acids. Clones were sequenced by immunoSEQ multiplex PCR, and TCRdb holds only the in-frame ones, with some missing. The sample lists some 110,000 clones; about 89% were seen once. About this clone itself: Antigen specificity is unknown. Since a much larger clone is just one base distant, this may be a read error.

This TCR was recovered from an adult in good health. The rearrangement joins TRBV9 to TRBJ1-3; D is unresolved. The sequences come from peripheral blood, collected on day 0 of AZD1222 vaccination. The CDR3 spells CTSSVAYRSSGNTIYF. The CDR3 nucleotides are TGTACCAGCAGCGTAGCATATAGGAGCTCTGGAAACACCATATATTTT.